This TCR beta chain is from a study of technical replicates of blood from a handful of donors. Germline V gene lookup returns CDR1 SGDLS and CDR2 YYNGEE. The length of the CDR3 is 14 residues. The ends lost 4 bases at V and 8 bases at J; junction bases unmatched: 6. Produced via immunoSEQ multiplex PCR; TCRdb's table is partial and in-frame only. The repertoire includes about 70,000 clones, over 85% of them detected once, and around 0.44% sits in the top ten. The receptor was derived from a human donor in good health. V is TRBV9 and J is TRBJ1-4, with 9 bases matching TRBD1. The sample was T cells isolated from PBMCs. In DNA, the CDR3 is TGTGCCAGCAGCTCCGGGACAGGGCTCGAAAAACTGTTTTTT. Protein sequence: CASSSGTGLEKLFF. The whole variable domain, filled in from reference TRBV9 and TRBJ1-4, reads DSGVTQTPKHLITATGQRVTLRCSPRSGDLSVYWYQQSLDQGLQFLIQYYNGEERAKGNILERFSAQQFPDLHSELNLSSLELGDSALYFCASSSGTGLEKLFFGSGTQLSVL.